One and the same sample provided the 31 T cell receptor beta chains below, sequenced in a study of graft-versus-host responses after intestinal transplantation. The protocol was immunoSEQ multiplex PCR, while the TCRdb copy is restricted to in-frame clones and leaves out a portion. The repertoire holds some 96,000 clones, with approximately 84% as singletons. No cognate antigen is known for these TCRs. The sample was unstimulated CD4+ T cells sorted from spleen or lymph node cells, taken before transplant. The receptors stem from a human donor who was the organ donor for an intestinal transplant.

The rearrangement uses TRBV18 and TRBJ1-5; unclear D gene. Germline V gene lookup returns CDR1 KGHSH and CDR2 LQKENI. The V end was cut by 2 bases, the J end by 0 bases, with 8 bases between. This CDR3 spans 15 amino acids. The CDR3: CASSPGLYSNQPQHF. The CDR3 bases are TGTGCCAGCTCACCAGGGCTTTATAGCAATCAGCCCCAGCATTTT.

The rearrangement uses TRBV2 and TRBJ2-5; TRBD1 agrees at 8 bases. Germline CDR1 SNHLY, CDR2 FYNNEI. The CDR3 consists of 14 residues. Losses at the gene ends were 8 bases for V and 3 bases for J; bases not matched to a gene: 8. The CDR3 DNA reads TGTGCCAGCGGTTCAGGGGGCTTGGAAGAGACCCAGTACTTC. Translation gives CASGSGGLEETQYF.

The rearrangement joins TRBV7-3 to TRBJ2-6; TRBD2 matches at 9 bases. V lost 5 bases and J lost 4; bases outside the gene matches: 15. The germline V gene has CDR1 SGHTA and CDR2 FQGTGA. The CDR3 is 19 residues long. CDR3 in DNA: TGTGCCAGCAGCCCGTCGGTATGGGCGGGGGGGACCGGGGCCAACGTCCTGACTTTC. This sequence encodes CASSPSVWAGGTGANVLTF.

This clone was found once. The CDR3 DNA reads TGTGCCAGCAGCATAAAGGGAGACGAGCAGTACTTC. Its translation is CASSIKGDEQYF. The chain has TRBV7-2 and TRBJ2-7, with a possible D match to TRBD2 (5 bases). Germline-derived CDR1 and CDR2 are SGHTA and FQGNSA. Trimming took off 5 bases at V and 5 bases at J, with 10 bases between the two ends. This CDR3 contains 12 residues. Drawing the rest from reference TRBV7-2 and TRBJ2-7, the complete variable domain is GAGVSQSPSNKVTEKGKDVELRCDPISGHTALYWYRQSLGQGLEFLIYFQGNSAPDKSGLPSDRFSAERTGGSVSTLTIQRTQQEDSAVYLCASSIKGDEQYFGPGTRLTVT.

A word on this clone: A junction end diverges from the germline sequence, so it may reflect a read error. The CDR3 reads CASSPMAGVDTEELFF. The DNA of the CDR3 is TGTGCCAGCAGCCCCATGGCGGGGGTGGACACCGAGGAGCTGTTTTTT. The gene calls are TRBV11-3 and TRBJ2-2, with 7 bases fitting TRBD2. This CDR3 comprises 16 residues. Germline V gene data show CDR1 as SGHNT and CDR2 as YENEEA.

CDR3 in amino acids: CASSTGQDTGELFF. CDR3 DNA: TGCGCCAGCAGCACAGGACAGGACACCGGGGAGCTGTTTTTT. The J gene is TRBJ2-2, the V gene TRBV5-1; TRBD1 matches at 7 bases. This CDR3 is 14 amino acids long. V gave up 4 bases and J gave up 3 bases; unmatched junction bases: 3. The germline V gene encodes CDR1 SGHRS and CDR2 YFSETQ.

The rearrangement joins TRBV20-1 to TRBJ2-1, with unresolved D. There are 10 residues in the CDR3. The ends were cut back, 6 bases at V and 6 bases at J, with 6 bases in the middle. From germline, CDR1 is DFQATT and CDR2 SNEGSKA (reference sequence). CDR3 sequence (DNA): TGCAGTGCAAGACTCAATGAGCAGTTCTTC. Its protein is CSARLNEQFF.

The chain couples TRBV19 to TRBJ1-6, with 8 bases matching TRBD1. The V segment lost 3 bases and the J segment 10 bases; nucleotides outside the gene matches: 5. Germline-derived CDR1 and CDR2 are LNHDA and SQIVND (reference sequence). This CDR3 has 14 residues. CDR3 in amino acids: CASSIPGGGSPLHF. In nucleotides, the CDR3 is TGTGCCAGTAGTATCCCAGGGGGCGGATCACCCCTCCACTTT. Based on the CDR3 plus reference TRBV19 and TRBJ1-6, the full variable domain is DGGITQSPKYLFRKEGQNVTLSCEQNLNHDAMYWYRQDPGQGLRLIYYSQIVNDFQKGDIAEGYSVSREKKESFPLTVTSAQKNPTAFYLCASSIPGGGSPLHFGNGTRLTVT.

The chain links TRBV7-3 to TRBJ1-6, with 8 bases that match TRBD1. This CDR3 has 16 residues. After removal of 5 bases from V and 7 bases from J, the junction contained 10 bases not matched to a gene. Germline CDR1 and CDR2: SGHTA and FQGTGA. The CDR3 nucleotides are TGTGCCAGCAGCCCAAGGGGGGGACAGGAAAATTCACCCCTCCACTTT. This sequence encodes CASSPRGGQENSPLHF.

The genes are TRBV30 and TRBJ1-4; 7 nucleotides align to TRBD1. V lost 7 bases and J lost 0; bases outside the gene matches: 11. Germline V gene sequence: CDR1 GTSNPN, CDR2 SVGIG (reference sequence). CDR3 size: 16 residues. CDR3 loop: CAFRQGWGTTNEKLFF. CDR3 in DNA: TGTGCCTTCAGACAGGGTTGGGGGACAACTAATGAAAAACTGTTTTTT.

The chain's CDR3 is CASSRDTAGELFF. CDR3 sequence (DNA): TGTGCCAGCAGTCGGGACACGGCCGGGGAGCTGTTTTTT. The chain uses TRBV2 and TRBJ2-2; TRBD1 might be the D (6 bases). Germline V lookup: CDR1 SNHLY, CDR2 FYNNEI. V lost 5 bases and J 6 bases, leaving 10 bases between the germline ends. This CDR3 has 13 residues.

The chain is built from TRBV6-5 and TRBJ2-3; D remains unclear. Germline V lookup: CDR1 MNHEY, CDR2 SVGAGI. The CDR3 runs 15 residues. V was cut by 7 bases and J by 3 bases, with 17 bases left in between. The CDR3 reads CASTSGPPWTDTQYF. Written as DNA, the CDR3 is TGTGCCAGCACATCGGGCCCACCATGGACAGATACGCAGTATTTT.

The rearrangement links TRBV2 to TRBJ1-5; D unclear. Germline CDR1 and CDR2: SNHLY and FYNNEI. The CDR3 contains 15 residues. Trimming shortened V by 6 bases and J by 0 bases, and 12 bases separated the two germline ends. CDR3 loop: CASRQTDFSNQPQHF. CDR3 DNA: TGTGCCAGCAGACAGACCGACTTTAGCAATCAGCCCCAGCATTTT.

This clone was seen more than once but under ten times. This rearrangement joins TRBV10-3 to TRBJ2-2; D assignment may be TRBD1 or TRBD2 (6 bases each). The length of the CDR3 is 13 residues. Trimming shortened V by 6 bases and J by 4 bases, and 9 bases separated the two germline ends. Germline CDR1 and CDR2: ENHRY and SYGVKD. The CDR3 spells CAISGGATGELFF. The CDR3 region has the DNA TGTGCCATCAGCGGGGGCGCCACCGGGGAGCTGTTTTTT.

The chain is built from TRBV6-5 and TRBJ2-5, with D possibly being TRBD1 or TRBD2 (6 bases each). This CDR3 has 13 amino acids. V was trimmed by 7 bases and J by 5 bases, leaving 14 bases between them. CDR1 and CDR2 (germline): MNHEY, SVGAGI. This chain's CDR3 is CASKLGGRETQYF. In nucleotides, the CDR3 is TGTGCCAGCAAGCTTGGGGGGCGGGAGACCCAGTACTTC.

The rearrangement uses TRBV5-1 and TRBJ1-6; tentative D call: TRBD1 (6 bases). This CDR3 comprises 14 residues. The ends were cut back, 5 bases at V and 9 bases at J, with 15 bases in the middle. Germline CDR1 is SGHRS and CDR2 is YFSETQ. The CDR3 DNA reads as TGCGCCAGCAGACAGGACAGTTCGGGTTCACCCCTCCACTTT. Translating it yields CASRQDSSGSPLHF. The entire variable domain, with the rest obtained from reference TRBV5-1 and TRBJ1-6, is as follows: KAGVTQTPRYLIKTRGQQVTLSCSPISGHRSVSWYQQTPGQGLQFLFEYFSETQRNKGNFPGRFSGRQFSNSRSEMNVSTLELGDSALYLCASRQDSSGSPLHFGNGTRLTVT.

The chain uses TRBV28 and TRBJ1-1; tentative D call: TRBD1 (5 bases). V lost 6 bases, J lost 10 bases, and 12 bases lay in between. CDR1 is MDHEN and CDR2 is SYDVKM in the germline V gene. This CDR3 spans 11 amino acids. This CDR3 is CASSSQEGAFF. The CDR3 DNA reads TGTGCCAGCAGCTCACAGGAGGGAGCTTTCTTT.

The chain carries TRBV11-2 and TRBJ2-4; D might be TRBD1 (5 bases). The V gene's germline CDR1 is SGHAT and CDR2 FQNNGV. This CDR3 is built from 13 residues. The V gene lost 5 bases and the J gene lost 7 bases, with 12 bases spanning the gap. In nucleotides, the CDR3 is TGTGCCAGCAGCCCAGGGTTTCGTAACATTCAGTACTTC. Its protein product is CASSPGFRNIQYF.

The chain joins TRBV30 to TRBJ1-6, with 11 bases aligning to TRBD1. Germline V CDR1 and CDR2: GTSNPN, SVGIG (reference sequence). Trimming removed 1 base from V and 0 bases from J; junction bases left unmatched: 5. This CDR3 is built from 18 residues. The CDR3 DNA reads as TGTGCCTGGAGTGGCGGGACAGGGGGGAGCTCCTATAATTCACCCCTCCACTTT. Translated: CAWSGGTGGSSYNSPLHF.

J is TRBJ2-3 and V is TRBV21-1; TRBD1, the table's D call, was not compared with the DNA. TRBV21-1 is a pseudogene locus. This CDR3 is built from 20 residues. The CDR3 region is CASSKASPIRDRDTADTQYF. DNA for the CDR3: TGTGCCAGCAGCAAAGCATCCCCCATAAGGGACAGGGACACTGCAGATACGCAGTATTTT.

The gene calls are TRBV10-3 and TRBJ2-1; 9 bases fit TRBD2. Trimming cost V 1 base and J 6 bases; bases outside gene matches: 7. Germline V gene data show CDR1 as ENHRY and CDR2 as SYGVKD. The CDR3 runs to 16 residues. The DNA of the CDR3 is TGTGCCATCAGTGAGTTTGGCGGGGGGGCCGTCAATGAGCAGTTCTTC. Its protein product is CAISEFGGGAVNEQFF.

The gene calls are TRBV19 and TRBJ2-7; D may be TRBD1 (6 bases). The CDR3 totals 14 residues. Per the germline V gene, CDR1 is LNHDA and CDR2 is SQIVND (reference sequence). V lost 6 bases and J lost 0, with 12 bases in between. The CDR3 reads CASSLDRSSYEQYF. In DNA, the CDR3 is TGTGCCAGTAGCCTAGACAGGAGCTCCTACGAGCAGTACTTC.

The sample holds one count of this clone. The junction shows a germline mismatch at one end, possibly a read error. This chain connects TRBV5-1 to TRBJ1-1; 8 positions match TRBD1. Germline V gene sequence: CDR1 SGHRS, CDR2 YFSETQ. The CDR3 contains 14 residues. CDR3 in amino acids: CASTVQGGNTGAFF. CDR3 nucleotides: TGCGCCAGCACCGTACAGGGGGGTAACACTGGAGCTTTCTTT.

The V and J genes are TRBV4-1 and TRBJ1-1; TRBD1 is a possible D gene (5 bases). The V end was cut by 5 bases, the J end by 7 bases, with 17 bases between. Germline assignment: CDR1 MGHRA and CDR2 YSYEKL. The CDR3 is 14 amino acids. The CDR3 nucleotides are TGCGCCAGCAGCTACCTGGGGCAGGTTGATGAAGCTTTCTTT. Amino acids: CASSYLGQVDEAFF.

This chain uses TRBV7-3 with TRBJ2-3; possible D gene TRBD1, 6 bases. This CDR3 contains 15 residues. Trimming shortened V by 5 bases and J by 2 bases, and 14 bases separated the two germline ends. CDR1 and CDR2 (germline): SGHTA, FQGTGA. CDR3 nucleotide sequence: TGTGCCAGCAGCCCCCAGGGGCAGCCCACAGATACGCAGTATTTT. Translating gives CASSPQGQPTDTQYF.

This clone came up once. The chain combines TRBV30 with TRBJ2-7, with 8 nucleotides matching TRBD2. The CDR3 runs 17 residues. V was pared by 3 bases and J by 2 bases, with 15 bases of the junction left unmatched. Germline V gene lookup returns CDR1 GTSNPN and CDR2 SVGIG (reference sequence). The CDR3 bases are TGTGCCTGGAGCCCGGGACTAGTAGGTGGAGTACCCTACGAGCAGTACTTC. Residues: CAWSPGLVGGVPYEQYF. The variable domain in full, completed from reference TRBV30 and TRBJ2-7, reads SQTIHQWPATLVQPVGSPLSLECTVEGTSNPNLYWYRQAAGRGLQLLFYSVGIGQISSEVPQNLSASRPQDRQFILSSKKLLLSDSGFYLCAWSPGLVGGVPYEQYFGPGTRLTVT.

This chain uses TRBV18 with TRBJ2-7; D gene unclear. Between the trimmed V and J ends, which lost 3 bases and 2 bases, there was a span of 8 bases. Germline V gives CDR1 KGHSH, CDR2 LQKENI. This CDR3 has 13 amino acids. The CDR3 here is CASSPTRTYEQYF. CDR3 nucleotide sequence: TGTGCCAGCTCACCGACGAGGACCTACGAGCAGTACTTC.

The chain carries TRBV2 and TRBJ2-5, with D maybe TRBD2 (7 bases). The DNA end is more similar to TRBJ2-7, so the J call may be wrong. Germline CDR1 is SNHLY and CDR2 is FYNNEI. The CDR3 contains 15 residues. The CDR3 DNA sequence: TGTGCCAGCAGGGGAGGGGGGACTAACCACTACGAGCAGTACTTC. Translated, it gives CASRGGGTNHYEQYF.

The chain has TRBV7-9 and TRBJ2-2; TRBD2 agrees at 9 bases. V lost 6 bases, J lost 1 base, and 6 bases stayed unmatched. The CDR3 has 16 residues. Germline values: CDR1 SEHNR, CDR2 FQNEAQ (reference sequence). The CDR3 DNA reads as TGTGCCAGCAGTCCCGGGACTAGCCAGAACACCGGGGAGCTGTTTTTT. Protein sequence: CASSPGTSQNTGELFF.

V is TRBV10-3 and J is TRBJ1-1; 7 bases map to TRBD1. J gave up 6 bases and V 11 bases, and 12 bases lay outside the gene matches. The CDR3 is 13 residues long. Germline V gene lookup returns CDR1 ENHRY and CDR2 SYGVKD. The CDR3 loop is CAAGGRGKSEAFF. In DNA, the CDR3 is TGTGCCGCAGGGGGGCGGGGGAAATCTGAAGCTTTCTTT.

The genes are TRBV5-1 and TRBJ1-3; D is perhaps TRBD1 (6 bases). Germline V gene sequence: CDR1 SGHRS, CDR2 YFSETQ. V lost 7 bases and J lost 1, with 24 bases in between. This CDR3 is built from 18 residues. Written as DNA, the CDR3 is TGCGCCAGCCGCCCAACCTTACAATTTGGACAGTCTGGAAACACCATATATTTT. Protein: CASRPTLQFGQSGNTIYF.